Shown below are 14 T cell receptor beta chains from a single sample sequenced in a study of shared clonotypes between healthy human individuals (TCRdb year 2020). Libraries came from the immunoSEQ multiplex PCR assay. Held by TCRdb, this immuneACCESS table contains in-frame sequences only and omits some clones. Under half of the omission traces to an unresolved V gene where checked; the cause of the rest is unknown. Here the sample has under 600,000 clones; almost 97% occur a single time. Of the sample, less than 0.065% falls within the top ten clones. Sequencing was performed on naive CD4+ T cells sorted from blood. Taken with the paper, the label for cell subset or site translates to: CD45RA+ positively selected. These receptors were obtained from a woman aged 25 to 39 in good health.

This clone was seen only once. The V and J genes are TRBV10-2 and TRBJ1-4, with D uncertain. The V and J ends lost 3 bases and 8 bases respectively, with 16 bases between them. Germline V gene sequence: CDR1 WSHSY, CDR2 SAAADI. The length of the CDR3 is 15 residues. CDR3 sequence (DNA): TGCGCCAGCAGTGAAGTTTTGAGGATACGGGAAAAACTGTTTTTT. This gives the protein CASSEVLRIREKLFF.

The chain links TRBV28 to TRBJ2-7; perhaps TRBD1 as D (7 bases). The CDR3 loop spans 15 amino acids. CDR1 and CDR2 from the germline V gene are MDHEN and SYDVKM. Trimming shortened V by 4 bases and J by 4 bases, and 17 bases separated the two germline ends. CDR3 DNA: TGTGCCAGCAGTTCCAGGCGGGGACAGATTTACGAGCAGTACTTC. It encodes CASSSRRGQIYEQYF.

Here the CDR3 DNA reads TGTGCCAGCAGCTACGGGACTAGCGGATACAATGAGCAGTTCTTC. This gives the protein CASSYGTSGYNEQFF. The V and J genes are TRBV5-4 and TRBJ2-1, with TRBD2 matching over 11 bases. The germline gives CDR1 SGHNT, CDR2 YYREEE (reference sequence). This CDR3 is 15 amino acids long. V trimming: 3 bases; J trimming: 4 bases; junction bases outside the gene matches: 3.

Details on this clone: Additional DNA sequences in this sample encode the identical CDR3. This sequence joins TRBV29-1 and TRBJ1-3; D call uncertain. Germline CDR1 SQVTM, CDR2 ANQGSEA. CDR3 length: 13 residues. Trimming pared 4 bases from V and 4 bases from J, leaving 11 bases between. The CDR3 sequence is CSVGIGQGNTIYF. Here the CDR3 DNA reads TGCAGCGTTGGAATAGGGCAGGGAAACACCATATATTTT.

This clone appeared once. V and J are TRBV5-1 and TRBJ1-1, with TRBD1 identical over 8 bases. The CDR3 length is 13 residues. Trimming at V came to 5 bases and at J to 4 bases, leaving 4 bases not matched to a gene. CDR1 is SGHRS, CDR2 YFSETQ, per germline. CDR3 loop: CASRSDRGTEAFF. The CDR3 DNA sequence: TGCGCCAGCAGGTCAGACAGGGGCACTGAAGCTTTCTTT.

The chain employs TRBV19 and TRBJ2-6; D remains unclear. The germline V gene has CDR1 LNHDA and CDR2 SQIVND (reference sequence). The CDR3 totals 13 residues. Trimming took 6 bases from V and 2 from J, leaving 5 bases between them. The CDR3 DNA sequence: TGTGCCAGTAGGGGGACTGGGGCCAACGTCCTGACTTTC. This gives the protein CASRGTGANVLTF.

The V and J genes are TRBV29-1 and TRBJ2-5; 8 bases agree with TRBD2. The J call may be wrong; the DNA end is better matched by TRBJ2-7. This CDR3 contains 15 residues. Germline CDR1 is SQVTM and CDR2 is ANQGSEA. The CDR3 here is CSVEDKRGYSYEQYF. CDR3 coding DNA: TGCAGCGTTGAAGACAAGCGGGGGTACTCCTACGAGCAGTACTTC.

The J gene is TRBJ2-7, the V gene TRBV6-6; the D is unclear. Germline V CDR1 and CDR2: MNHNY, SVGAGI (reference sequence). V was cut by 4 bases and J by 7 bases, with 11 bases left in between. The CDR3 extends over 12 amino acids. The CDR3 coding sequence is TGTGCCAGCAGTTTTAAGGGTAGGGAGCAGTACTTC. Encoded protein: CASSFKGREQYF.

The chain couples TRBV30 to TRBJ2-7; TRBD1 matches at 8 bases. Germline V gene lookup returns CDR1 GTSNPN and CDR2 SVGIG (reference sequence). CDR3 size: 13 residues. J gave up 6 bases and V 2 bases, and 6 bases lay outside the gene matches. The DNA for the CDR3 is TGTGCCTGGAGTAACAGGGGGTCTTCCGAGCAGTACTTC. Amino acids: CAWSNRGSSEQYF.

The rearrangement uses TRBV28 and TRBJ1-5, with 9 bases matching TRBD1. Germline CDR1 MDHEN, CDR2 SYDVKM. The V and J ends lost 11 bases and 6 bases, in that order; junction bases with no gene match: 11. This CDR3 has 14 residues. The CDR3 sequence is CAEGHRGLSQPQHF. In DNA, the CDR3 is TGTGCCGAGGGGCACAGGGGGCTCAGTCAGCCCCAGCATTTT.

The J gene is TRBJ2-1, the V gene TRBV7-2; the match to TRBD2 covers 7 bases. V was clipped by 4 bases and J by 6 bases; unmatched bases: 12. Germline CDR1 and CDR2: SGHTA and FQGNSA. CDR3 length: 16 amino acids. This chain's CDR3 is CASSWSSGEGTNEQFF. Written as DNA, the CDR3 is TGTGCCAGCAGCTGGAGCAGCGGGGAGGGTACCAATGAGCAGTTCTTC.

V is TRBV7-3 and J is TRBJ2-3; unclear D gene. Per the germline V gene, CDR1 is SGHTA and CDR2 is FQGTGA. V was trimmed by 1 base and J by 1 base, leaving 12 bases between them. The CDR3 loop spans 16 amino acids. The CDR3 nucleotides are TGTGCCAGCAGCTTAAATGGGTGGGAAGGCACAGATACGCAGTATTTT. Translating gives CASSLNGWEGTDTQYF.

Written as DNA, the CDR3 is TGTGCCAGCAGTATTTGCTCTAGAAAGACCTATGGCTACACCTTC. This codes for CASSICSRKTYGYTF. The rearrangement joins TRBV6-8 to TRBJ1-2; D remains ambiguous. This CDR3 is built from 15 residues. V gave up 5 bases and J gave up 4 bases, with 17 bases separating them. The germline V gene encodes CDR1 MNHGY and CDR2 SAAAGT.

This chain connects TRBV5-1 to TRBJ2-1; 13 nucleotides align to TRBD2. After removal of 3 bases from V and 4 bases from J, the junction contained 4 bases not matched to a gene. In germline, CDR1 is SGHRS, CDR2 YFSETQ. The CDR3 consists of 16 residues. The CDR3 region has the DNA TGCGCCAGCAGCTCAGGGACTAGCGGGATTTACAATGAGCAGTTCTTC. This codes for CASSSGTSGIYNEQFF.